This T cell receptor beta chain is from a study of identical twins. The V end was cut by 2 bases, the J end by 5 bases, with 12 bases between. This CDR3 region has 14 residues. The germline CDR1 and CDR2 sequences are MNHEY and SVGEGT. This clonotype was counted ten times or more. The antigen is unknown. Study outcomes and limitations: For monozygotic twins, models underestimated out-of-frame TCR alpha sharing.

TCRdb recomputed calls from the 5' RACE reads with MiXCR, one row per CDR3 protein. Of 450,000 or so distinct CDR3 sequences detected, 24% appear once; the ten largest clones hold approximately 2.9%. This sample also appeared in a second study, on T cells expressing NK-cell markers. From that study: Each TCR beta repertoire originated in sorted T cells that were CD3+CD56+NKG2C+, CD3+CD56+NKG2C- or CD3+CD56-NKG2C+. The eight sequenced donors comprised seven who were HCMV-seropositive and one who was seronegative. For over five donors, the dominant NKG2C+ clonotypes made up roughly 1.0-8% of their CD8+ T cells.

The rearrangement links TRBV6-2 or TRBV6-3 to TRBJ2-5, with D possibly matching TRBD1 (6 bases). What was sequenced was CD4+ T cells sorted from blood. The sequence was obtained from a woman younger than 35 in good health. CDR3 nucleotide sequence: TGTGCCAGCAGTTACCGTAACAGGGCCGAGACCCAGTACTTC. This encodes CASSYRNRAETQYF.